This T cell receptor beta chain is drawn from a study of shared T cell receptors in the human thymus. The V gene lost 0 bases and the J gene lost 5 bases, with 14 bases spanning the gap. The CDR3 sequence is 16 residues long. Germline-derived CDR1 and CDR2 are MNHEY and SVGAGI. Produced via immunoSEQ multiplex PCR; TCRdb's table is partial and in-frame only. Seen here are about 660,000 clones, about 89% observed once, and the top ten hold roughly 0.0086%. These data were also filed under a second study, of human thymus T cells. That source notes: Highly overlapping thymic repertoires among unrelated individuals were reported in related research.

This sequence originates from a boy younger than two with a congenital heart defect. The specimen sequenced was thymocytes. The chain employs TRBV6-5 and TRBJ2-1; TRBD2 is a possible D gene (6 bases). In DNA, the CDR3 is TGTGCCAGCAGTTACTCGACCCTGGGACTGAACAATGAGCAGTTCTTC. Translation gives CASSYSTLGLNNEQFF.